The clone carrying this TCR beta chain occurred a few times. Its matching antigen is unknown. These data belong to a study of beta chain features in type 1 diabetes. Study information: Across every sample, about 100 million sorted cells were examined in total.

Of the isolated RNA, all was reverse transcribed, and so the sequenced material was expressed TCRB transcripts. The method was immunoSEQ multiplex PCR; TCRdb's version includes in-frame clones alone and lacks a portion of them. The sample lists some 360,000 clones, 15% to 20% occurring once. V was trimmed by 4 bases and J by 1 base, leaving 8 bases between them. This CDR3 comprises 13 residues. Germline values: CDR1 SGDLS, CDR2 YYNGEE. Broader study findings: Whatever favoring of shorter templates PCR might show would apply equally to patients and controls. Insertions at VDJ junctions were less frequent in type 1 diabetes patients. These patients also deleted more nucleotides at the same junctions. Using cDNA template may skew counts toward highly expressing activated cells.

The clonotype was recovered from a young woman in good health. This sequence joins TRBV9 and TRBJ2-5, with D hard to call. Sequencing was carried out using naive CD4+ T cells from blood. The CDR3 DNA reads as TGTGCCAGCAGCTCTTGGCCCCAAGAGACCCAGTACTTC. Protein product: CASSSWPQETQYF.